This record concerns one T cell receptor (beta chain) sequence. The data were taken from a study of CD8 T cells in ankylosing spondylitis. This CDR3 contains 13 residues. V was trimmed by 3 bases and J by 3 bases, leaving 8 bases between them. Per germline, CDR1 MRHNA and CDR2 SNTAGT. TCRdb itself ran the 5' RACE reads through MiXCR, one entry per CDR3 protein. The table records about 150,000 distinct CDR3 sequences, roughly 44% of them present only once. This clonotype originated in a male donor with ankylosing spondylitis. V gene TRBV6-4 combines with J gene TRBJ1-1; D ambiguous. Sequencing used synovial fluid, either unsorted or a sorted T cell fraction (not recorded which). CDR3 region: CASSEDVHTEAFF. In DNA, the CDR3 is TGTGCCAGCAGTGAGGACGTTCACACTGAAGCTTTCTTT.